This paragraph covers one T cell receptor beta chain sequence. From germline, CDR1 is SQVTM and CDR2 ANQGSEA. Trimming at V came to 4 bases and at J to 3 bases, leaving 2 bases not matched to a gene. This CDR3 has 12 amino acids. The sample originates from a study of blood T cell repertoires in COVID-19. Study-wide background: Sites in the United States, Italy and Spain provided acute and convalescent COVID-19 samples. T cells, B-cell-depleted T cells, or PBMCs supplied cDNA or gDNA.

Authors' methods: How many nucleated cells were present was estimated from reference gene primer amplification. TCRdb's table, derived via immunoSEQ multiplex PCR, lists solely in-frame clones and lacks some. V, J and clone size are those of that table, while D and trimming were read from the DNA. The top ten clones hold around 12% of a sample with 250,000 to 300,000 clones, approximately 90% of them seen once. Sequenced input: peripheral blood. The TCR was taken from a woman aged 60-75 years with acute or convalescent COVID-19. This chain connects TRBV29-1 to TRBJ2-7, with 8 nucleotides matching TRBD1. The CDR3 region has the DNA TGCAGCGTTGCAGGACAGGGCTACGAGCAGTACTTC. It specifies CSVAGQGYEQYF.